This TCR beta chain is from a study of identical twins. Findings and limits, study-wide: Cross-sectional statistical analysis, not tracking of the same donors, underpinned the conclusions. The degree of excess twin sharing was weaker in beta out-of-frame sequences.

Of note for this clonotype: Its antigen remains unidentified.

Unique molecular identifiers were present on cDNA, and template switching added a universal primer site. Via MiXCR, TCRdb re-called the 5' RACE reads, giving one row per CDR3 protein. The sample lists a few hundred thousand distinct CDR3 sequences, approximately 10% seen once, with around 3% in the top ten. Looked up from germline, CDR1 is LGHDT and CDR2 is YNNKEL (reference sequence). This CDR3 region has 12 residues. The V and J ends lost 4 bases and 7 bases respectively, with 11 bases between them. The data also belong to a second study, concerning yellow fever vaccine responses in identical twins.

The clonotype was recovered from a woman aged 18-29 years in good health. The genes are TRBV3-1 and TRBJ2-7, with D hard to call. Sequenced input: PBMCs. The CDR3 DNA reads TGTGCCAGCAGCCCGAAGGAAAGGGAGCAGTACTTC. Its protein is CASSPKEREQYF.